A single sample is the source of the 27 T cell receptor beta chains below, sequenced in a study of OX40 agonist ivuxolimab in advanced cancers. The assay was immunoSEQ multiplex PCR, and TCRdb's table has in-frame clones only and misses some. This sample has tens of thousands of clones, with about 88% found just once. Sequencing was performed on CD4+ or CD8+ T cells sorted from blood, taken in a trial of the OX40 agonist ivuxolimab. The receptor set was obtained from an adult with an advanced solid tumor such as melanoma, head and neck, liver or kidney cancer.

V is TRBV30 and J is TRBJ2-7; TRBD2 agrees at 13 bases. Germline CDR1 and CDR2: GTSNPN and SVGIG (reference sequence). This CDR3 has 13 residues. V trimming: 8 bases; J trimming: 4 bases; junction bases outside the gene matches: 5. The DNA of the CDR3 is TGTGCCGGAGGACTAGCGGGAGTTTACGAGCAGTACTTC. It specifies CAGGLAGVYEQYF.

The V gene is TRBV29-1, the J gene TRBJ1-1; D is unclear. The CDR3 runs to 12 residues. Trimming shortened V by 0 bases and J by 8 bases, and 10 bases separated the two germline ends. CDR1 SQVTM and CDR2 ANQGSEA come from the germline V gene. CDR3 nucleotide sequence: TGCAGCGTTGAAGAGTTGGAGACCGAAGCTTTCTTT. Its translation: CSVEELETEAFF.

V gene TRBV7-9 combines with J gene TRBJ2-7; 10 positions match TRBD2. V dropped 11 bases and J dropped 3; count of bases not matched to a gene: 7. This CDR3 is built from 13 residues. Germline V gives CDR1 SEHNR, CDR2 FQNEAQ (reference sequence). The CDR3 nucleotides are TGTGCCGGGGTGGGGACTAGCGACTACGAGCAGTACTTC. Protein product: CAGVGTSDYEQYF. The full variable domain, completed using reference TRBV7-9 and TRBJ2-7, is DTGVSQNPRHKITKRGQNVTFRCDPISEHNRLYWYRQTLGQGPEFLTYFQNEAQLEKSRLLSDRFSAERPKGSFSTLEIQRTEQGDSAMYLCAGVGTSDYEQYFGPGTRLTVT.

This chain joins TRBV13 and TRBJ2-5; weak D call: TRBD1 (5 bases). The better agreement between TRBJ2-7 and the DNA end casts doubt on the J call. Germline CDR1 is PRHDT and CDR2 is FYEKMQ (reference sequence). The CDR3 sequence is 15 residues long. Here the CDR3 DNA reads TGTGCCAGCAGCTTAGGTGGTTTAGGGGCCTACGAGCAGTACTTC. Protein: CASSLGGLGAYEQYF.

This chain uses TRBV18 with TRBJ2-1; 9 nucleotides align to TRBD2. J was trimmed by 5 bases and V by 0 bases; bases with no gene match: 5. The CDR3 has 16 amino acids. Germline assignment: CDR1 KGHSH and CDR2 LQKENI. In DNA form, the CDR3 reads TGTGCCAGCTCACCACCGTTAGCGGGAGCGGACAATGAGCAGTTCTTC. Translating it yields CASSPPLAGADNEQFF. Based on the CDR3 plus reference TRBV18 and TRBJ2-1, the full variable domain is NAGVMQNPRHLVRRRGQEARLRCSPMKGHSHVYWYRQLPEEGLKFMVYLQKENIIDESGMPKERFSAEFPKEGPSILRIQQVVRGDSAAYFCASSPPLAGADNEQFFGPGTRLTVL.

V usage is TRBV14 and J usage is TRBJ1-1, with no clear D. Trimming took off 4 bases at V and 0 bases at J, with 12 bases between the two ends. Germline V gives CDR1 SGHDN, CDR2 FVKESK. The CDR3 extends over 15 amino acids. The CDR3 nucleotides are TGTGCCAGCAGCCCCATATCCCCTATGAACACTGAAGCTTTCTTT. Protein: CASSPISPMNTEAFF.

CDR3 loop: CASSTYGTDYEQYF. DNA for the CDR3: TGTGCCAGTAGTACGTACGGGACAGACTACGAGCAGTACTTC. This chain uses TRBV19 with TRBJ2-7; 7 bases align to TRBD1. The germline V gene has CDR1 LNHDA and CDR2 SQIVND (reference sequence). This CDR3 is built from 14 residues. The V gene end was trimmed by 4 bases and the J gene end by 3 bases; junction bases not matched to a gene: 6.

On this clone itself: One junction end disagrees with the germline gene, perhaps due to a read error. The chain uses TRBV9 and TRBJ1-2, with 12 bases matching TRBD1. Germline V gene sequence: CDR1 SGDLS, CDR2 YYNGEE. The CDR3 spans 15 residues. The DNA for the CDR3 is TGTGTCAGCAGCGTAGGAGGGACAGGGGGCAGAGGCTACACCTTC. Amino acid sequence: CVSSVGGTGGRGYTF.

The chain recombines TRBV19 with TRBJ1-3; 7 positions agree with TRBD1. Germline V gives CDR1 LNHDA, CDR2 SQIVND (reference sequence). J gave up 2 bases and V 7 bases, and 5 bases lay outside the gene matches. The length of the CDR3 is 14 residues. CDR3 DNA sequence: TGTGCCAGTAATACCGGGACAGCTGGAAACACCATATATTTT. Encoded protein: CASNTGTAGNTIYF.

The chain links TRBV4-3 to TRBJ1-5; no definite D call. The CDR3 extends over 13 amino acids. Trimming shortened V by 1 base and J by 9 bases, and 10 bases separated the two germline ends. Germline V gene lookup returns CDR1 LGHNA and CDR2 YSLEER. The DNA for the CDR3 is TGCGCCAGCAGCCAAGGTTTATCGTGGCCCCAGCATTTT. It codes for CASSQGLSWPQHF.

The rearrangement joins TRBV7-9 to TRBJ2-1; the D gene could be TRBD1 or TRBD2 (5 bases each). The length of the CDR3 is 15 residues. Trimming removed 5 bases at V and 7 bases at J, with 18 bases between. Per the germline V gene, CDR1 is SEHNR and CDR2 is FQNEAQ (reference sequence). The CDR3 nucleotides read TGTGCCAGCAGCGTCCCGGTGGGACCTGTGAATGAGCAGTTCTTC. The encoded protein is CASSVPVGPVNEQFF.

This chain uses TRBV30 with TRBJ2-7; TRBD1 matches at 8 bases. The germline V gene encodes CDR1 GTSNPN and CDR2 SVGIG (reference sequence). V lost 2 bases, J lost 0 bases, and 3 bases stayed unmatched. CDR3 length: 14 amino acids. CDR3 protein: CAWSRTGNSYEQYF. Here the CDR3 DNA reads TGTGCCTGGAGTCGGACAGGGAACTCCTACGAGCAGTACTTC. Drawing the rest from reference TRBV30 and TRBJ2-7, the complete variable domain is SQTIHQWPATLVQPVGSPLSLECTVEGTSNPNLYWYRQAAGRGLQLLFYSVGIGQISSEVPQNLSASRPQDRQFILSSKKLLLSDSGFYLCAWSRTGNSYEQYFGPGTRLTVT.

The chain couples TRBV7-9 to TRBJ2-1; 9 bases line up with TRBD2. CDR3 length: 16 amino acids. The V and J ends lost 0 bases and 4 bases, in that order; junction bases with no gene match: 4. CDR1 SEHNR and CDR2 FQNEAQ come from the germline V gene (reference sequence). CDR3: CASSLALAGRYNEQFF. CDR3 bases: TGTGCCAGCAGCTTAGCGCTAGCGGGAAGATACAATGAGCAGTTCTTC. Supplemented by reference TRBV7-9 and TRBJ2-1, the full variable domain reads DTGVSQNPRHKITKRGQNVTFRCDPISEHNRLYWYRQTLGQGPEFLTYFQNEAQLEKSRLLSDRFSAERPKGSFSTLEIQRTEQGDSAMYLCASSLALAGRYNEQFFGPGTRLTVL.

The chain employs TRBV27 and TRBJ2-5, with D maybe TRBD1 (6 bases). The DNA matches TRBJ2-7 better at its end, which makes the J call doubtful. Germline V gives CDR1 MNHEY, CDR2 SMNVEV (reference sequence). CDR3 length: 14 residues. CDR3 bases: TGTGCCAGCAGTCCCCCGGGACACAACTACGAGCAGTACTTC. Translation gives CASSPPGHNYEQYF.

This rearrangement joins TRBV6-5 to TRBJ2-7; D remains ambiguous. The ends were cut back, 0 bases at V and 2 bases at J, with 8 bases in the middle. CDR3 length equals 14 residues. Germline CDR1 is MNHEY and CDR2 is SVGAGI. The DNA for the CDR3 is TGTGCCAGCAGTTACTCTTGGGTCCCCTACGAGCAGTACTTC. Amino acid sequence: CASSYSWVPYEQYF.

The rearrangement joins TRBV11-3 to TRBJ2-7; the D gene is possibly TRBD1 (5 bases). Germline loops: CDR1 SGHNT, CDR2 YENEEA. CDR3 length: 13 residues. Trimming cost V 5 bases and J 4 bases, with 12 bases left between them. The CDR3, as DNA: TGTGCCAGCAGCAAACGCGACAGTTACGAGCAGTACTTC. Translated: CASSKRDSYEQYF. Supplemented by reference TRBV11-3 and TRBJ2-7, the full variable domain reads EAGVVQSPRYKIIEKKQPVAFWCNPISGHNTLYWYLQNLGQGPELLIRYENEEAVDDSQLPKDRFSAERLKGVDSTLKIQPAELGDSAVYLCASSKRDSYEQYFGPGTRLTVT.

This clone was picked up one time. Here the CDR3 reads CASSPLVGGPLEEQYF. Written as DNA, the CDR3 is TGTGCCAGCAGCCCTCTAGTGGGAGGGCCGCTGGAAGAGCAGTACTTC. This chain joins TRBV7-3 and TRBJ2-7, with TRBD2 identical over 7 bases. The germline V gene has CDR1 SGHTA and CDR2 FQGTGA. Trimming removed 5 bases from V and 7 bases from J; junction bases left unmatched: 17. The CDR3 runs 16 residues.

This clone rates as medium-sized. J is TRBJ1-2 and V is TRBV28; no reliable D call. The CDR3 consists of 10 residues. V lost 5 bases to trimming and J lost 2 bases, with 0 bases between them. Germline CDR1 reads MDHEN; CDR2 reads SYDVKM. The CDR3 nucleotides read TGTGCCAGCAGTAACTATGGCTACACCTTC. Protein sequence: CASSNYGYTF.

The chain has TRBV11-2 and TRBJ2-3; D is perhaps TRBD2 (6 bases). V lost 5 bases and J 6 bases, leaving 21 bases between the germline ends. Germline CDR1 and CDR2: SGHAT and FQNNGV. This CDR3 has 16 residues. Here the CDR3 DNA reads TGTGCCAGCAGCCCGGGGGACTTCTTCCTCGCGGATACGCAGTATTTT. Its protein is CASSPGDFFLADTQYF.

This chain joins TRBV28 and TRBJ2-4, with 13 bases identical to TRBD2. This CDR3 comprises 17 residues. Trimming removed 6 bases from V and 3 bases from J; junction bases left unmatched: 8. Germline CDR1 reads MDHEN; CDR2 reads SYDVKM. CDR3 sequence: CASSPGLAGLVKNIQYF. DNA of the CDR3: TGTGCCAGCAGCCCGGGACTAGCGGGACTAGTCAAAAACATTCAGTACTTC.

The rearrangement uses TRBV7-9 and TRBJ1-1; D is uncertain. V lost 3 bases and J 2 bases, leaving 10 bases between the germline ends. This CDR3 region has 14 residues. From germline, CDR1 is SEHNR and CDR2 FQNEAQ (reference sequence). For the CDR3, the DNA is TGTGCCAGCAGCTTCGGAGGGTTAAACACTGAAGCTTTCTTT. Its translation is CASSFGGLNTEAFF.

The chain employs TRBV4-1 and TRBJ1-4; unclear D gene. This CDR3 region has 14 residues. From germline, CDR1 is MGHRA and CDR2 YSYEKL. The V end lost 4 bases, the J end lost 2 bases, and 8 bases lay between the germline ends. CDR3 coding DNA: TGCGCCAGCAGCCCCTGGGAGACTAATGAAAAACTGTTTTTT. It codes for CASSPWETNEKLFF.

V usage is TRBV7-9 and J usage is TRBJ1-2; no definite D call. The CDR3 consists of 12 residues. Germline loops: CDR1 SEHNR, CDR2 FQNEAQ (reference sequence). The germline V and J ends were trimmed by 1 base and 8 bases, with 8 bases remaining between them. Here the CDR3 reads CASSLGDLGYTF. The DNA of the CDR3 is TGTGCCAGCAGCTTAGGGGATCTCGGCTACACCTTC.

This clone occurred once. The chain is built from TRBV7-3 and TRBJ2-1; D is ambiguous. Trimming pared 0 bases from V and 13 bases from J, leaving 16 bases between. Germline V lookup: CDR1 SGHTA, CDR2 FQGTGA. This CDR3 contains 14 residues. CDR3 DNA sequence: TGTGCCAGCAGCTTAACGGGTGGCGAAGGTAGACAGTTCTTC. It codes for CASSLTGGEGRQFF.

By its share, this clone is large. The chain links TRBV28 to TRBJ1-5; the D gene is possibly TRBD1 (6 bases). Trimming removed 2 bases from V and 6 bases from J, with 8 bases in between. CDR3 size: 13 residues. Germline CDR1 is MDHEN and CDR2 is SYDVKM. The CDR3 spells CASSLKGGQPQHF. CDR3 nucleotides: TGTGCCAGCAGTTTAAAGGGGGGTCAGCCCCAGCATTTT.

The chain combines TRBV2 with TRBJ1-5; D unclear. The V end was cut by 6 bases, the J end by 7 bases, with 13 bases between. Germline V CDR1 and CDR2: SNHLY, FYNNEI. This CDR3 is 13 amino acids long. CDR3 nucleotide sequence: TGTGCCAGCAGGGCCCCTTCGGGACAGCCCCAGCATTTT. As protein: CASRAPSGQPQHF.

The genes are TRBV7-6 and TRBJ1-2; possible D gene TRBD1, 5 bases. CDR1 and CDR2 from the germline V gene are SGHVS and FNYEAQ. Trimming stripped 0 bases from V and 5 bases from J, with 10 bases between. The length of the CDR3 is 14 residues. In DNA form, the CDR3 reads TGTGCCAGCAGCTTAGCGGGGCCAGGGTATGGCTACACCTTC. It yields the protein CASSLAGPGYGYTF.